Sequencing of this T cell receptor (beta chain) was carried out in a study of cytomegalovirus exposure and HLA in healthy donors. Study-wide results and limits: The records held CMV serostatus as the only immune exposure information.

On this clone itself: Its antigen remains unidentified.

Researchers ran the PCR with 60 Vbeta and 13 Jbeta primers. Generated by immunoSEQ multiplex PCR, the TCRdb table keeps only in-frame clones and is missing some. The repertoire includes about 160,000 clones, roughly 80% of them detected once, and roughly 2% sits in the top ten. This receptor was taken from a female donor in good health and CMV-seronegative. The sequenced sample was PBMCs.

The CDR3 here is CASRTTGGYEQYF. CDR3 in DNA: TGTGCCAGCAGGACCACAGGGGGCTACGAGCAGTACTTC. The rearrangement links TRBV6-5 to TRBJ2-7; 8 nucleotides align to TRBD1. This CDR3 spans 13 amino acids. Trimming took 6 bases from V and 3 from J; bases not matched to a gene: 4. Per the germline V gene, CDR1 is MNHEY and CDR2 is SVGAGI.